Listed below are T cell receptor beta chains from one sample, sequenced in a study of CD8+ T cells in alopecia areata. Method: immunoSEQ multiplex PCR; TCRdb's copy keeps in-frame clones and lacks some. Of some 180,000 clones in the sample, roughly 65% were seen once. This specimen consisted of CD4+ T cells sorted from blood, obtained at week 0. Receptors originate from a human donor with alopecia areata. The CDR3 runs from the conserved cysteine through the conserved F or W.

>TRBJ2-1|14|TRBV30
CAWGRVGGPNEQFF
>TRBJ2-5|15|TRBV29-1
CSAGKGLEVGETQYF
>TRBJ2-7|15|TRBV7-2
CASSLSGTGSYEQYF
>TRBJ1-4|15|TRBV7-3
CASSPGQGVNEKLFF
>TRBJ2-1|12|TRBV2
CASSVMGAEQFF
>TRBJ2-3|13|TRBV9
CASSVSVTDTQYF
>TRBJ2-2|17|TRBV7-2
CASSLDRDSGVTGELFF
>TRBJ2-7|14|TRBV10-3
CATEEPGQGYEQYF
>TRBJ2-1|14|TRBV10-3
CATNRDTEYNEQFF
>TRBJ2-6|15|TRBV7-2
CASSPGGTGANVLTF
>TRBJ2-7|11|TRBV5-1
CASSLGYEQYF
>TRBJ2-6|16|TRBV19
CASSVTGVTGANVLTF
>TRBJ1-2|11|TRBV29-1
CSVEGGNGYTF
>TRBJ2-3|13|TRBV29-1
CSVEGRISDTQYF
>TRBJ2-3|14|TRBV29-1
CSVETLGGTDTQYF
>TRBJ2-5|14|TRBV15
CATSRGTYMETQYF
>TRBJ2-7|16|TRBV30
CAWSVVGTREGYEQYF
>TRBJ1-1|13|TRBV29-1
CSVGTVTNTEAFF
>TRBJ2-3|15|TRBV5-6
CASSGRTSNRDTQYF
>TRBJ1-6|12|TRBV30
CAWQGDNSPLHF
>TRBJ2-3|16|TRBV5-1
CASSPGTLGPTDTQYF
>TRBJ2-5|15|TRBV29-1
CSVGAGQGTGETQYF
>TRBJ2-7|11|TRBV30
CAWGAVRWQYF
>TRBJ2-2|14|TRBV29-1
CSATVQSRTGELFF
>TRBJ1-2|15|TRBV7-2
CASSLGPRQRGGYTF
>TRBJ2-7|13|TRBV6-5
CASSYPGSTDQYF
>TRBJ1-5|17|TRBV12-5
CASGLVRTNYSNQPQHF
>TRBJ1-1|11|TRBV20-1
CSARGDTEAFF
>TRBJ2-3|14|TRBV28
CASSRGQSTDTQYF
>TRBJ2-1|11|TRBV20-1
CSALSINEQFF
>TRBJ2-7|13|TRBV6-6
CASSVGAGYEQYF
>TRBJ1-2|12|TRBV7-2
CASSLRPVGYTF
>TRBJ1-2|13|TRBV14
CASSHQEIGGYTF
>TRBJ2-2|11|TRBV30
CAWSLGGELFF
>TRBJ1-6|14|TRBV25-1
CASSEYDGNSPLHF
>TRBJ2-5|12|TRBV13
CASTRVGETQYF
>TRBJ1-1|15|TRBV5-6
CASSLQGVKNTEAFF
>TRBJ1-2|15|TRBV4-3
CASSQLTGTNYGYTF
>TRBJ2-6|16|TRBV29-1
CSVGNPGGLGANVLTF
>TRBJ2-7|14|TRBV27
CASSLSKGPYEQYF
>TRBJ1-2|16|TRBV6-5
CASSFSTVQGDYGYTF
>TRBJ1-1|14|TRBV25-1
CASRRDTSNTEAFF
>TRBJ1-1|13|TRBV15
CATSYPSNTEAFF
>TRBJ2-5|14|TRBV29-1
CSVGVSGGGETQYF
>TRBJ2-6|17|TRBV19
CASRSGTGNSGANVLTF
>TRBJ2-6|15|TRBV29-1
CSVERANSGANVLTF
>TRBJ1-1|16|TRBV7-2
CASSFGTGILNTEAFF
>TRBJ1-1|15|TRBV29-1
CSVDLGAGGNTEAFF
>TRBJ2-6|15|TRBV15
CATNDGFSGANVLTF
>TRBJ2-1|15|TRBV6-1
CASSEGTSSYNEQFF
>TRBJ1-2|10|TRBV30
CAWSKAGYTF
>TRBJ2-1|13|TRBV4-3
CASSQGVTAEQFF
>TRBJ1-2|16|TRBV7-9
CASSLAGTGENYGYTF
>TRBJ1-5|13|TRBV6-6
CATTARGNQPQHF